The 12 T cell receptor beta chains given below trace back to one sample, sequenced in a study of Ad26.COV2.S vaccination and SARS-CoV-2 variants. Treatment given: around 19 received Ad26.COV2.S at low or high dose, single or two shots; 5 received placebo; per-sample allocation not given. Each sample was drawn 63 days after the first injection (of vaccine or placebo). Sequencing used immunoSEQ multiplex PCR; TCRdb keeps in-frame clones, though not all of them. Of approximately 300,000 clones detected, about 86% appear once; the ten largest clones hold 1.9%. The sequencing here drew on peripheral blood, taken in a trial of Ad26.COV2.S vaccine versus placebo. Source of these receptors: a person between 18 and 60 years old who received the Ad26.COV2.S COVID-19 vaccine or a placebo.

The J gene is TRBJ2-5, the V gene TRBV9, with D tentatively TRBD2 (6 bases). V shed 0 bases and J shed 4 bases, with 13 bases lying between them. The CDR3 consists of 15 residues. Germline loops: CDR1 SGDLS, CDR2 YYNGEE. The CDR3 protein is CASSVGGGVVETQYF. Here the CDR3 DNA reads TGTGCCAGCAGCGTAGGAGGCGGGGTCGTAGAGACCCAGTACTTC.

V usage is TRBV6-5 and J usage is TRBJ2-5; the D gene could be TRBD1 or TRBD2 (7 bases each). Trimming took off 6 bases at V and 6 bases at J, with 17 bases between the two ends. Germline assignment: CDR1 MNHEY and CDR2 SVGAGI. CDR3 length equals 14 residues. Here the CDR3 reads CASRAPGGVKTQYF. DNA for the CDR3: TGTGCCAGCAGGGCTCCAGGGGGGGTAAAGACCCAGTACTTC.

CDR3 protein: CASSPGSGRTYNEQFF. CDR3 bases: TGTGCCAGCAGCCCAGGCAGTGGCCGAACCTACAATGAGCAGTTCTTC. V and J are TRBV5-6 and TRBJ2-1; no clear D gene. Germline lookup yields CDR1 SGHDT and CDR2 YYEEEE. This CDR3 comprises 16 residues. Trimming pared 4 bases from V and 2 bases from J, leaving 16 bases between.

This chain links TRBV7-8 with TRBJ2-2; no definite D call. The V gene lost 5 bases and the J gene lost 6 bases, with 16 bases spanning the gap. There are 15 residues in the CDR3. Germline V gene lookup returns CDR1 SGHVS and CDR2 FQNEAQ. The CDR3 sequence is CASSPGWQAAGELFF. CDR3 DNA: TGTGCCAGCAGCCCTGGGTGGCAGGCCGCCGGGGAGCTGTTTTTT.

The chain carries TRBV3-1 (or the pseudogene TRBV3-2) and TRBJ2-3; D is unclear. Germline CDR1 and CDR2: LGHDT and YNNKEL (reference sequence). The CDR3 totals 12 residues. Trimming stripped 4 bases from V and 6 bases from J, with 8 bases between. The CDR3 region is CASSRVGDTQYF. CDR3 nucleotides: TGTGCCAGCAGCCGCGTAGGGGATACGCAGTATTTT.

This chain connects TRBV19 to TRBJ1-3; the D gene is possibly TRBD1 (5 bases). Germline V gene sequence: CDR1 LNHDA, CDR2 SQIVND (reference sequence). V was pared by 7 bases and J by 9 bases, with 19 bases between. There are 14 residues in the CDR3. CDR3 sequence: CASTELQDLGTIYF. The CDR3, as DNA: TGTGCCAGTACCGAACTACAGGACTTAGGCACCATATATTTT. The variable domain in full, with the rest retrieved from reference TRBV19 and TRBJ1-3, is DGGITQSPKYLFRKEGQNVTLSCEQNLNHDAMYWYRQDPGQGLRLIYYSQIVNDFQKGDIAEGYSVSREKKESFPLTVTSAQKNPTAFYLCASTELQDLGTIYFGEGSWLTVV.

The chain is built from TRBV4-2 and TRBJ2-5, with TRBD2 matching 8 bases. V dropped 8 bases and J dropped 5; count of bases not matched to a gene: 13. This CDR3 spans 15 amino acids. CDR1 and CDR2 from the germline V gene are LGHNA and YNFKEQ. CDR3: CASALTGGDRETQYF. CDR3 DNA sequence: TGTGCCAGCGCACTAACGGGGGGGGACCGGGAGACCCAGTACTTC.

This clone was found a few times. This rearrangement joins TRBV5-1 to TRBJ2-1; 7 nucleotides align to TRBD2. The CDR3 loop spans 16 amino acids. With 5 bases clipped from V and 3 bases from J, the junction kept 11 bases outside the gene matches. Per germline, CDR1 SGHRS and CDR2 YFSETQ. CDR3 bases: TGCGCCAGCAGTTCCATCGCGGGGGAGGGCTACAATGAGCAGTTCTTC. It codes for CASSSIAGEGYNEQFF.

V is TRBV11-2 and J is TRBJ2-7, with D unclear. The CDR3 spans 13 residues. Germline assignment: CDR1 SGHAT and CDR2 FQNNGV. V shed 3 bases and J shed 3 bases, with 9 bases lying between them. This CDR3 reads CASSFSDLYEQYF. The CDR3 nucleotides read TGTGCCAGCAGCTTTTCGGATCTCTACGAGCAGTACTTC.

This chain connects TRBV7-2 to TRBJ2-3; TRBD1 matches at 7 bases. This CDR3 has 19 amino acids. Germline values: CDR1 SGHTA, CDR2 FQGNSA. V trimming: 4 bases; J trimming: 2 bases; junction bases outside the gene matches: 18. This CDR3 reads CASSSNTYVGTAITDTQYF. CDR3 DNA sequence: TGTGCCAGCAGCTCGAATACCTACGTAGGGACAGCCATCACAGATACGCAGTATTTT.

This clone occurred once. The chain links TRBV2 to TRBJ1-2; D gene ambiguous. CDR1 SNHLY and CDR2 FYNNEI come from the germline V gene. There are 16 residues in the CDR3. V lost 0 bases and J lost 2, with 13 bases in between. CDR3 loop: CASSEASRADNYGYTF. Written as DNA, the CDR3 is TGTGCCAGCAGTGAAGCGAGCCGGGCAGACAACTATGGCTACACCTTC.

The chain uses TRBV3-1 (or the pseudogene TRBV3-2) and TRBJ1-2; D gene ambiguous. CDR1 and CDR2 from the germline V gene are LGHDT and YNNKEL (reference sequence). With 3 bases removed from V and 2 bases from J, the gap between germline ends came to 7 bases. This CDR3 spans 13 amino acids. DNA for the CDR3: TGTGCCAGCAGCCAGCCGGGGAACTATGGCTACACCTTC. Protein sequence: CASSQPGNYGYTF.